What follows describes a single T cell receptor (beta chain). Its antigen is still unknown. This sample stems from a study of Ad26.COV2.S vaccination and SARS-CoV-2 variants. General observations from the study: Vaccine recipients surpassed placebo recipients in spike-specific TCR breadth. Considerable breadth of spike-specific CD8+ and CD4+ T cell responses has reportedly been documented following vaccination. Recipients of vaccine and of placebo showed similar breadth of their non-spike TCR repertoires.

Produced via immunoSEQ multiplex PCR; TCRdb's table is partial and in-frame only. The repertoire holds about 98,000 clones, over 70% seen once, with around 16% in the top ten. V lost 2 bases and J lost 4, with 11 bases in between. CDR3 length: 14 residues. CDR1 LGHNA and CDR2 YSLEER come from the germline V gene. This chain uses TRBV4-3 with TRBJ1-2; D gene unclear. The sequencing here drew on peripheral blood, taken after recovery from COVID-19. This TCR was recovered from a human donor who had recovered from COVID-19. The CDR3 is CASSQRDGSYGYTF. The CDR3 DNA reads TGCGCCAGCAGCCAACGTGACGGAAGCTATGGCTACACCTTC.